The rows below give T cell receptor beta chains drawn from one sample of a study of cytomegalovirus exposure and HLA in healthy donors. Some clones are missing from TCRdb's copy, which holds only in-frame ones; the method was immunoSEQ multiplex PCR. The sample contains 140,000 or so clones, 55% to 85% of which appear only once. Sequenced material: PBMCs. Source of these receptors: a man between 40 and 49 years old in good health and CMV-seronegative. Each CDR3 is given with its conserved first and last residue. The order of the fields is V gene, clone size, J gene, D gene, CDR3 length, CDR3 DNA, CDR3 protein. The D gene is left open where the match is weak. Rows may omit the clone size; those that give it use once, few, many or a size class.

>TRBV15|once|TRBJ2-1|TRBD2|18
TGTGCCACCAGCAGAGCGATTCCCGGGACTAGCGGGAGAAATGAGCAGTTCTTC
CATSRAIPGTSGRNEQFF
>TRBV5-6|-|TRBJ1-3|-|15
TGTGCCAGCAGCTGGACAGAGCCCTCTGGAAACACCATATATTTT
CASSWTEPSGNTIYF
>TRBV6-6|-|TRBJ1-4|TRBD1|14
TGTGCCAGCAGAAAGGGGACAGGGGGCGAAAAACTGTTTTTT
CASRKGTGGEKLFF
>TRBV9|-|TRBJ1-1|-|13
TGTGCCAGCAGCGTAGGGACACTAACTGAAGCTTTCTTT
CASSVGTLTEAFF
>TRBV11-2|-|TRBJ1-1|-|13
TGTGCCAGCAGCTTAGTAGGGGCACCTGAAGCTTTCTTT
CASSLVGAPEAFF
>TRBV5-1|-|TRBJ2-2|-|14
TGCGCCGGCAAATCACAGGCAGACACCGGGGAGCTGTTTTTT
CAGKSQADTGELFF
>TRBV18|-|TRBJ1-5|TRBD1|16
TGTGCCAGCTCACCGGCGACAGGGAGAGTTAATCAGCCCCAGCATTTT
CASSPATGRVNQPQHF
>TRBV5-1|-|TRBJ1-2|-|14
TGCGCCAGCAGCTTGGTAGCGTCGGGAGATGGCTACACCTTC
CASSLVASGDGYTF
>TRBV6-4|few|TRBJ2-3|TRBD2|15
TGTGCCAGCAGTGACACCGGGGGGGCCACAGATACGCAGTATTTT
CASSDTGGATDTQYF
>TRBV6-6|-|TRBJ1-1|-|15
TGTGCCAGCAGTTACTCGACCGGGGGTACCACTGAAGCTTTCTTT
CASSYSTGGTTEAFF
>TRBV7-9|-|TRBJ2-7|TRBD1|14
TGTGCCAGCAGCTTCTCGGGACAGGGGTACGAGCAGTACTTC
CASSFSGQGYEQYF
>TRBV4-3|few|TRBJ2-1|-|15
TGCGCCAGCAGCCAAGATCCCACAGGGTACAATGAGCAGTTCTTC
CASSQDPTGYNEQFF
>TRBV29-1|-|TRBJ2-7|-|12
TGCAGCGTTGATGCAGGGTTCCACGAGCAGTACTTC
CSVDAGFHEQYF
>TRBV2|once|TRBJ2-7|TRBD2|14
TGTGCCAGCACCCAAGGTATTGGGGGGGGCGAGCAGTACTTC
CASTQGIGGGEQYF
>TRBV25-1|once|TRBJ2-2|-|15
TGTGCCAGCAGTGAGGAGGGGTTTTACACCGGGGAGCTGTTTTTT
CASSEEGFYTGELFF
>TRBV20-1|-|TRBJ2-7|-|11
TGCAGTACTCAGGGTTACAACGAGCAGTACTTC
CSTQGYNEQYF
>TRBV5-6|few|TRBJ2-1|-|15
TGTGCCAGCAGCTTTACAGGGTTGGTGGACAATGAGCAGTTCTTC
CASSFTGLVDNEQFF
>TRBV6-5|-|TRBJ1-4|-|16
TGTGCCAGCAGTTACTCAACGGACAGTTCTAATGAAAAACTGTTTTTT
CASSYSTDSSNEKLFF